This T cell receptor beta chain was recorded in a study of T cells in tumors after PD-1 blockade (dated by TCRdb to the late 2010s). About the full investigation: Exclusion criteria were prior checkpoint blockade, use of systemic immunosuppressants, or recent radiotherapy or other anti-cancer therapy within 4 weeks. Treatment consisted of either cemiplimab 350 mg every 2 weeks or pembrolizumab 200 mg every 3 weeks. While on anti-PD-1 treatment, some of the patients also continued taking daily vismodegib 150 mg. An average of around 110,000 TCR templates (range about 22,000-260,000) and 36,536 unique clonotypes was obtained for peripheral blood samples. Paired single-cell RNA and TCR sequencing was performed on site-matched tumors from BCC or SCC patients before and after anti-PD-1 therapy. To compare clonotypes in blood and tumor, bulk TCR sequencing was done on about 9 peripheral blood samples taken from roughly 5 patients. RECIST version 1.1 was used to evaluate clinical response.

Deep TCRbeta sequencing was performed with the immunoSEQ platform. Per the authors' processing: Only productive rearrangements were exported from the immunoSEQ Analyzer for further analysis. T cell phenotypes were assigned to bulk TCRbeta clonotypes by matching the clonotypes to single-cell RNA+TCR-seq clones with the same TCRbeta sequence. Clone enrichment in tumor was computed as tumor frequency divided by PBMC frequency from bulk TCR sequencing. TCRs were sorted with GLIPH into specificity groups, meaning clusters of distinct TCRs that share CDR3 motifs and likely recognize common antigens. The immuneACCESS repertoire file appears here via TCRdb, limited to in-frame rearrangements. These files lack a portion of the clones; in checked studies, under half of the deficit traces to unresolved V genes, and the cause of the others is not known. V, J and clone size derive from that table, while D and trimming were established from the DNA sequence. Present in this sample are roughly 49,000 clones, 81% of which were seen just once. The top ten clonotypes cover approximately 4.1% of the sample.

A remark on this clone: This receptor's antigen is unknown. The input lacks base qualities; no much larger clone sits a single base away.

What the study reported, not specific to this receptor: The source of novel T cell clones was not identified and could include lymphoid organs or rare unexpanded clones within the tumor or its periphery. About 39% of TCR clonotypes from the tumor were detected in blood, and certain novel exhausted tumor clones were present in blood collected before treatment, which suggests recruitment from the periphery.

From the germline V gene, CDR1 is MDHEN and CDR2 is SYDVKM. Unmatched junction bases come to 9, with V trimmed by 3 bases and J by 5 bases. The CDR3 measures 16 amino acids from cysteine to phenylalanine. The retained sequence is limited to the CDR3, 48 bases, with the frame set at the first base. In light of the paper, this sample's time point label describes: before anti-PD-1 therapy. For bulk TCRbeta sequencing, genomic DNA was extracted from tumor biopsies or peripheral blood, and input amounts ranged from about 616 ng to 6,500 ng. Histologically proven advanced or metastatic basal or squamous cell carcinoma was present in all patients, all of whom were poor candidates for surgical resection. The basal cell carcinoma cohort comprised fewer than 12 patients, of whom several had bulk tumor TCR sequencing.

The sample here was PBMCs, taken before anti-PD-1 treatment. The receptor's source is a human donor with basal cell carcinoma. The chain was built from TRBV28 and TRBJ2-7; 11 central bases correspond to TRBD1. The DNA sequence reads TGTGCCAGCAGTTTCCGGACAGGGGGCGCATTAGACGAGCAGTACTTC. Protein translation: CASSFRTGGALDEQYF.